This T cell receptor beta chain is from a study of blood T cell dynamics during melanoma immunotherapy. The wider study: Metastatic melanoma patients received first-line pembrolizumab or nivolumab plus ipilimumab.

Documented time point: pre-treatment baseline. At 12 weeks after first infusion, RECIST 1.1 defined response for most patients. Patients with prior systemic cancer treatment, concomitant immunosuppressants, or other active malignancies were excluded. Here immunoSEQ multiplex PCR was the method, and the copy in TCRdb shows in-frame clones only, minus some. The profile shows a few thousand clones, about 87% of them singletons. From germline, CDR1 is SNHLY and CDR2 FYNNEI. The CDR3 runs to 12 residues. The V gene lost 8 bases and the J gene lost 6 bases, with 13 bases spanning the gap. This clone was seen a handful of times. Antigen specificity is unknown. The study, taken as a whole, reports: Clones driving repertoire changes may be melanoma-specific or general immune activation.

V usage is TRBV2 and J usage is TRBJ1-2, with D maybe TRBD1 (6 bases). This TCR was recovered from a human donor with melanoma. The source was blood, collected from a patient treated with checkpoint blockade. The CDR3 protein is CASLWGANGYTF. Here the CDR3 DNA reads TGTGCCAGCCTATGGGGGGCCAATGGCTACACCTTC.